The 11 T cell receptor beta chains below were found in one sample sequenced in a study of CD8+ T cells in alopecia areata. In each case, RNA was isolated and then reverse transcribed into cDNA as the sequencing template. TCRdb's table, derived via immunoSEQ multiplex PCR, lists solely in-frame clones and lacks some. The sample contains 50,000 to 70,000 clones, around 40% of which appear only once. Sequenced: NKG2D-low CD8+ T cells sorted from blood. The receptors come from a human donor with alopecia areata.

The chain joins TRBV13 to TRBJ2-5; maybe TRBD1 (6 bases). The germline CDR1 and CDR2 sequences are PRHDT and FYEKMQ (reference sequence). The CDR3 loop spans 12 amino acids. Trimming took off 2 bases at V and 5 bases at J, with 6 bases between the two ends. CDR3 sequence reads: CASSLTGETQYF. CDR3 in DNA: TGTGCCAGCAGCTTAACAGGGGAGACCCAGTACTTC.

CDR3 region: CASSVDEGIDTQYF. CDR3 nucleotides: TGTGCCAGCAGCGTAGACGAGGGAATAGATACGCAGTATTTT. This sequence joins TRBV9 and TRBJ2-3; TRBD2 might be the D (5 bases). The CDR3 extends over 14 amino acids. Germline V gene lookup returns CDR1 SGDLS and CDR2 YYNGEE. The V gene lost 0 bases and the J gene lost 5 bases, with 10 bases spanning the gap.

The V and J genes are TRBV5-1 and TRBJ1-1; 9 nucleotides agree with TRBD1. This CDR3 comprises 14 residues. The germline CDR1 and CDR2 sequences are SGHRS and YFSETQ. V lost 5 bases, J lost 3 bases, and 5 bases stayed unmatched. CDR3 residues: CASRMTGGYTEAFF. Written as DNA, the CDR3 is TGCGCCAGCAGGATGACAGGGGGTTACACTGAAGCTTTCTTT.

The chain carries TRBV11-2 and TRBJ2-3; 7 positions match TRBD1. Germline V gene lookup returns CDR1 SGHAT and CDR2 FQNNGV. CDR3 size: 15 residues. J gave up 4 bases and V 5 bases, and 9 bases lay outside the gene matches. CDR3 coding DNA: TGTGCCAGCAGCCCCAGACAGGGCGTTGCAGATACGCAGTATTTT. Protein product: CASSPRQGVADTQYF.

This chain connects TRBV2 to TRBJ1-6, with D maybe TRBD1 (6 bases). Germline V gene data show CDR1 as SNHLY and CDR2 as FYNNEI. CDR3 length: 13 amino acids. V shed 6 bases and J shed 7 bases, with 10 bases lying between them. Written as DNA, the CDR3 is TGTGCCAGCAGGGGTCAGGGGAATTCACCCCTCCACTTT. Protein: CASRGQGNSPLHF.

The chain uses TRBV29-1 and TRBJ1-2; 8 nucleotides agree with TRBD1. From germline, CDR1 is SQVTM and CDR2 ANQGSEA. The V gene end was trimmed by 2 bases and the J gene end by 6 bases; junction bases not matched to a gene: 8. CDR3 size: 14 residues. DNA for the CDR3: TGCAGCGTTGAATTCCAGGACAGGGAAAATGGCTACACCTTC. Protein sequence: CSVEFQDRENGYTF.

This clone has only one observation. The V and J genes are TRBV4-1 and TRBJ1-1; 9 bases map to TRBD1. Germline trimming cut 1 base from V and 5 bases from J; bases unmatched to any gene: 2. This CDR3 is built from 14 residues. From germline, CDR1 is MGHRA and CDR2 YSYEKL. CDR3 DNA sequence: TGCGCCAGCAGCCAAGTAGGGACAGGGACTGAAGCTTTCTTT. It codes for CASSQVGTGTEAFF.

This clone was seen a few times. The V gene is TRBV29-1, the J gene TRBJ2-7; weak D call: TRBD1 (5 bases). This CDR3 spans 13 amino acids. In germline, CDR1 is SQVTM, CDR2 ANQGSEA. Trimming removed 0 bases at V and 2 bases at J, with 8 bases between. The CDR3 loop is CSVEEGRPYEQYF. As DNA, the CDR3 is TGCAGCGTTGAAGAGGGGCGGCCCTACGAGCAGTACTTC.

In this sample, this clone turned up many times. Other DNA sequences in this specimen translate into the identical CDR3. CDR3 nucleotides: TGTGCCAGTAGTAGCAGCTCCTACGAGCAGTACTTC. Its protein is CASSSSSYEQYF. J is TRBJ2-7 and V is TRBV19; D unclear. The germline V and J ends were trimmed by 4 bases and 0 bases, with 4 bases remaining between them. This CDR3 region has 12 residues. Looked up from germline, CDR1 is LNHDA and CDR2 is SQIVND (reference sequence).

This clone was observed a handful of times. The chain employs TRBV7-8 and TRBJ1-5; 8 bases are a match to TRBD1. This CDR3 has 15 residues. CDR1 is SGHVS, CDR2 FQNEAQ, per germline. Trimming cost V 2 bases and J 4 bases; bases outside gene matches: 4. CDR3 bases: TGTGCCAGCAGCTTACAGGGGGCCGGGAATCAGCCCCAGCATTTT. Its translation is CASSLQGAGNQPQHF.

This clone was recorded a few times. The rearrangement links TRBV2 to TRBJ2-2; 9 bases line up with TRBD1. Germline V lookup: CDR1 SNHLY, CDR2 FYNNEI. The CDR3 contains 15 residues. With V trimmed by 6 bases and J by 8 bases, 10 bases remained unmatched. The CDR3 sequence is CASRTTGGASGELFF. The CDR3 DNA follows: TGTGCCAGCAGAACCACAGGGGGCGCGTCGGGGGAGCTGTTTTTT.